The TCR beta chain under discussion was sequenced for a study of blood T cell repertoires in COVID-19. Study summary: The United States, Italy and Spain supplied acute and convalescent COVID-19 samples. Sources were T cells, B-cell-depleted T cells, or PBMCs; the material itself was cDNA or gDNA.

Source study methods: It was from reference gene primer amplification that nucleated cell counts were estimated. The repertoire was sequenced with immunoSEQ multiplex PCR; TCRdb's copy has only in-frame clones and lacks some. Clonal size and the V and J genes are those of that table, whereas D and trimming came from the DNA. The sample includes 20,000 to 25,000 clones, roughly 88% seen only once; the top ten take 10% to 15%. The CDR3 length is 15 residues. V lost 6 bases and J 0 bases, leaving 9 bases between the germline ends. Germline CDR1 is SNHLY and CDR2 is FYNNEI. The specimen sequenced was peripheral blood. The TCR was taken from a woman of 80 years or more with active or convalescent COVID-19. The chain couples TRBV2 to TRBJ2-6; a weak D match, TRBD1 (5 bases). The CDR3 region is CASRRTFSGANVLTF. The CDR3 DNA is TGTGCCAGCAGAAGGACATTCTCTGGGGCCAACGTCCTGACTTTC.